This TCR beta chain was obtained from a study of circulating and synovial CD4+ cells in juvenile arthritis (dated by TCRdb to the mid-2010s). Concerning the study at large: Within each patient, the study compared the TCRbeta CDR3 repertoires of three groups: circulating HLA-DR+ CD4 T cells, bulk blood CD4 T cells, and synovial CD4 T cells. The goal of repertoire sequencing was to confirm that a circulating synovial-like CD4 T cell subset was enriched in synovial clonotypes. General study outcomes and caveats: Traditional Vbeta family usage analysis did not detect the difference between circulating pathogenic-like lymphocytes and bulk blood T cells. Circulating pathogenic-like lymphocytes clustered together with synovial T cells and shared a substantially larger fraction of CDR3 sequences with synovium than bulk blood did. Because T cell genome counts in CPL samples and bulk blood CD4 samples differed by at least an order of magnitude, sample-size effects were addressed. Since overlap with synovium went up as sequencing depth increased, the measured fractions of shared clonotypes likely underestimated the full repertoire overlap. Compared with bulk blood CD4 repertoires, both the synovial and the circulating pathogenic-like lymphocyte repertoires were less diverse, and some CPL samples were as oligoclonal as synovium.

Worth noting for this clone: Its antigen is currently not known. No much larger clone is present one base from it, and per-base qualities are unavailable.

Receptor libraries were prepared by the immunoSEQ multiplex PCR assay. An external provider carried out the TCRbeta CDR3 sequencing as a commercial service. In the authors' own workflow: The analyses relied on productive nucleotide sequences along with amino acid sequences obtained through in silico translation. Diversity was measured as Renyi entropy over a range of alpha values, and the median of 200 repeated subsamples was taken to equalise sample size. Pairwise repertoire distance was calculated as one minus the Chao-modified Jaccard index to correct for under-sampling and was used for clustering. Frequency-weighted overlap with synovial clonotypes was calculated across 200 sample sizes, using 200 draws without replacement for each, and the value reported was the one at the size of the smaller sample. Drawn from immuneACCESS, this table holds only the in-frame rearrangements with V and J called that TCRdb kept. Clones are partly lost; checked studies trace under half to an unresolved V gene and leave the rest unexplained. Clone size and V and J calls were adopted from that table, with D and trimming inferred from the DNA. Within this sample are tens of thousands of clones, with about 95% of them counted one time only. Clones ranked in the top ten supply approximately 0.17% of the sample.

The sequenced samples came from patients who had active juvenile idiopathic arthritis. Cells were sorted right after thawing, and dead cells were excluded with Live/Dead Fixable Near-IR Stain. Input material: CD4+ T cells from blood. The clonotype originates from a human donor with juvenile idiopathic arthritis.

The CDR3 region: CASSITRWGQGQLREQFF. Read as DNA, the sequence is TGTGCCAGCAGCATCACCCGCTGGGGACAGGGACAGTTAAGGGAGCAGTTCTTC. The chain was built from TRBV7-9 and TRBJ2-1; TRBD1 aligns with 9 central bases. Its CDR3 holds 18 amino acids, cysteine through phenylalanine. The CDR3 DNA has 54 bases and is translated from base 1. Via the germline V gene (reference sequence), CDR1 is SEHNR and CDR2 FQNEAQ. Germline trimming amounts to 5 bases on V and 10 bases on J, with 21 as the count of junction bases outside the gene matches.